In this sample, the clone carrying this TCR beta chain turned up a few times. These data come from a study of blood T cells in healthy people across ages. V lost 10 bases and J 4 bases, leaving 15 bases between the germline ends. The CDR3 is 14 amino acids. From germline, CDR1 is KGHDR and CDR2 SFDVKD. A J-beta primer mix and a sample-barcoded 5' primer were used in a second PCR of about 7 to 12 cycles. MiXCR, applied by TCRdb to the 5' RACE reads, yields one record per CDR3 protein. The sample shows some 560,000 distinct CDR3 sequences, about 29% of them seen only once. The same data also contributed to another study, on T cells of mothers and their children. That study adds: Overlap measured in related mother-child pairs was slightly, non-significantly higher than in unrelated pairs. The authors found no persistent microchimeric T cell clones.

The sequencing input was blood. The sequence was obtained from a boy aged 2 to 9 in good health. V is TRBV24-1 and J is TRBJ2-2; D may match TRBD1 or TRBD2 (5 bases each). CDR3 nucleotides: TGTGCCACTAGAGGGGTTGAAGGCACCGGGGAGCTGTTTTTT. Translated: CATRGVEGTGELFF.